The T cell receptor beta chain described here comes from a study of CD8 T cells in Susac syndrome. Study in general: Treatment at blood withdrawal was none, corticosteroids, or intravenous immunoglobulin alone in Susac syndrome patients.

Study-wide results and caveats: Individuals included in the TCR sequencing and HLA analysis were acknowledged by the study to be relatively few in number.

TEMRA cells underwent FACS enrichment and CD8+ and CD4+ T cells underwent negative isolation. Germline values: CDR1 DFQATT, CDR2 SNEGSKA (reference sequence). The V gene lost 3 bases and the J gene lost 2 bases, with 8 bases spanning the gap. The CDR3 totals 13 residues. Notes on this clonotype: Its matching antigen is unknown.

An input of about 0.5 to 1 ug of RNA was subjected to reverse transcription using random hexamers. An immunoSEQ multiplex PCR amplified TCR beta CDR3 over 54 Vbeta and 13 Jbeta. MiXCR, run by TCRdb on the immunoSEQ multiplex PCR reads, gives a single entry per CDR3 protein. Of around 150,000 distinct CDR3 sequences listed, approximately 95% are singletons. The TCR sequence derives from a human donor with Susac syndrome. The specimen was CD8+ T cells from PBMCs. The rearrangement uses TRBV20-1 and TRBJ2-1; possible D gene TRBD2, 6 bases. The CDR3 is CSASGEAYNEQFF. The CDR3 DNA reads TGCAGTGCTAGCGGGGAGGCCTACAATGAGCAGTTCTTC.